The rows below give T cell receptor beta chains drawn from one sample of a study of breast tumors, draining lymph nodes, adjacent tissues. TCRdb re-analysed the multiplex PCR reads in MiXCR, keeping a single row per CDR3 protein. The sample yields approximately 170,000 distinct CDR3 sequences, approximately 33% seen once. Sample: axillary lymph node tissue. The receptors stem from a female donor with breast cancer. Some clones in this sample may be carry-over from other donors' samples. Each CDR3 is given with its conserved first and last residue. Each record gives: D gene, J gene, clone size, V gene, CDR3 DNA, CDR3 protein. The D gene is left open where the match is weak. Not every row has a clone size; where given, it reads once, few, many or a size class.

-	TRBJ1-5	many	TRBV12-3/TRBV12-4	TGTGCCAGCAGTTCCGTCTGGGCCGGGAGGGTTCAGCCCCAGCATTTT	CASSSVWAGRVQPQHF
TRBD2	TRBJ2-5	once	TRBV7-2	TGTGCCAGCAGCCCCTTTAGCGGGAGGGCCGGGGAGACCCAGTACTTC	CASSPFSGRAGETQYF
-	TRBJ1-4	many	TRBV7-9	TGTGCCAGCAGCTTAGACGGGGGGGTCACTAATGAAAAACTGTTTTTT	CASSLDGGVTNEKLFF
-	TRBJ2-4	-	TRBV19	TGTGCCAGTAAAGAGAGCGGTGCCAAAAACATTCAGTACTTC	CASKESGAKNIQYF
-	TRBJ2-7	many	TRBV7-8	TGTGCCAGCAGCTCCCCGCCCAGGGTCTACGAGCAGTACTTC	CASSSPPRVYEQYF
TRBD1	TRBJ2-3	many	TRBV5-6	TGTGCCAGCAGCGTGGGACAGGGGTTAGATACGCAGTATTTT	CASSVGQGLDTQYF
TRBD1	TRBJ2-5	many	TRBV19	TGTGCCAGTAGCACAGGGGCTGTGGGTCAAGAGACCCAGTACTTC	CASSTGAVGQETQYF
TRBD1	TRBJ1-5	-	TRBV30	TGTGCCTGGAGTTCGGGACAGGGGGCCCAGCATTTT	CAWSSGQGAQHF
-	TRBJ1-3	-	TRBV10-2	TGCGCCAGCAGTGATCGCCAGGGACCGAGAACCATATATTTT	CASSDRQGPRTIYF
TRBD2	TRBJ2-7	few	TRBV6-2/TRBV6-3	TGTGCCAGCAGTCACCCGGGACTAACCTACGAGCAGTACTTC	CASSHPGLTYEQYF
-	TRBJ1-2	many	TRBV12-3/TRBV12-4	TGTGCCAGCAGTTTCTCTGGCAGGGACGGTGGCTACACCTTC	CASSFSGRDGGYTF
-	TRBJ1-2	many	TRBV5-8	TGTGCCAGCAGCTTGGATCGGGGGATCAACTATGGCTACACCTTC	CASSLDRGINYGYTF
TRBD1	TRBJ1-4	once	TRBV11-1	TGTGCCAGCAGCTTCGACAGGGGCGTTCGGAAACACCATATATTT	CASSFDRGVRKHHIF
TRBD2	TRBJ2-3	-	TRBV9	TGTGCCAGCAGCCTTGGGACTAGCGGGGGGGGACGCACAGATACGCAGTATTTT	CASSLGTSGGGRTDTQYF
TRBD1	TRBJ1-2	many	TRBV6-6	TGTGCCAGCAGTTACGGAAGGGGGCCAGGAGGCTACACCTTC	CASSYGRGPGGYTF